Listed below are T cell receptor beta chains from one sample, sequenced in a study of T cell responses to AZD1222 COVID-19 vaccine. Clones were read by immunoSEQ multiplex PCR, and TCRdb kept only the in-frame ones, dropping some. The table has under 95,000 clones, 70% to 90% seen once. The sequenced sample was peripheral blood, obtained 28 days after the second AZD1222 dose. The receptors originated from an adult who received the AZD1222 COVID-19 vaccine. CDR3s include the opening cysteine and the closing phenylalanine or tryptophan. Clone size is not always given. Where it is, it says once, few, many or a class for expanded clones.

v_gene,abundance,CDR3aa
TRBV7-2,once,CASSSQGWVTDTQYF
TRBV2,NA,CASEQGTSPGYF
TRBV9,NA,CASSSGGATNEKLFF
TRBV9,NA,CASSVDWGQGGYGYTF
TRBV3-1/TRBV3-2,NA,CASSQGRRGLNYGYTF
TRBV19,NA,CASSKQGQNEKLFF
TRBV6-5,NA,CASSREGGATGELFF
TRBV7-2,NA,CASSWTSGGNTGELFF
TRBV27,once,CASSDREGANTEAFF
TRBV18,NA,CASSPPSGAYEQYF
TRBV6-6,NA,CASRGGIGNTEAFF
TRBV2,NA,CASSAGAGQIYGYTF
TRBV3-1/TRBV3-2,NA,CASSSGTVDSPLHF
TRBV20-1,NA,CSASGSNQPQHF
TRBV28,once,CASSTVSMASGYTF
TRBV6-5,few,CASSNRGPQPQHF
TRBV28,NA,CASGGSTDTQYF
TRBV3-1/TRBV3-2,NA,CASSQLRGAGANVLTF
TRBV19,NA,CASRRDTLWDTQYF
TRBV6-5,NA,CASTTDSLNSPLHF
TRBV9,NA,CASSVALGISGNTIYF
TRBV12-3/TRBV12-4,NA,CASSRDRGYGYTF
TRBV21-1,NA,CASSRAGLAGNVRKTQYF
TRBV9,NA,CASSVLAGGTGELFF
TRBV3-1/TRBV3-2,NA,CASSQGGVRRNNYGYTF
TRBV19,NA,CATSIALQETQYF
TRBV7-9,once,CASSLGTESYTF
TRBV19,NA,CASTRGTGSTLLDTIYF
TRBV18,NA,CASSPLRGVYNEQFF
TRBV28,NA,CASSLIPANTEAFF
TRBV3-1/TRBV3-2,NA,CASSQGIFRTPDEQYF
TRBV14,once,CASSLNVDTEAFF
TRBV6-1,NA,CASSESGQLGNTIYF
TRBV19,NA,CASSGAFGTGFTGELFF
TRBV5-1,NA,CASSTGQGYEQYF
TRBV6-5,NA,CASSSATGHPNTEAFF
TRBV2,NA,CASSSESRGTQYF
TRBV3-1/TRBV3-2,NA,CASSQVLGAAYEQYF
TRBV19,NA,CASSKGRNGYTF
TRBV3-1/TRBV3-2,NA,CASSQDYGHRDTQYF
TRBV2,NA,CASSGTGGSYNEQFF
TRBV6-1,NA,CASSADKGNPHHPSYEQYF
TRBV5-4,NA,CASTLDRVATGELFF
TRBV10-2,NA,CASTPGQLNSPLHF
TRBV7-3,few,CASSPGGAMNTEAFF
TRBV24-1,NA,CATSAPGLGTTGELFF
TRBV14,NA,CASSQDRRHFPSYEQYF
TRBV7-9,NA,CASSLAGTPGNTIYF
TRBV5-1,once,CASSLNVLSGYTF
TRBV28,NA,CASFKWSAGELFF
TRBV7-2,NA,CASSGSGGAQETQYF
TRBV9,once,CASSVTSGGIYNEQFF
TRBV19,NA,CASSTYRDRGSQPQHF